A single T cell receptor (beta chain) is shown here with its context. This record belongs to a study of blood T cells in healthy people across ages. V lost 8 bases, J lost 5 bases, and 7 bases stayed unmatched. CDR3 length: 13 residues. CDR1 is LNHDA, CDR2 SQIVND, per germline (reference sequence). A second PCR, run for 7 to 11 cycles, used a sample-barcoded 5' primer plus a J-beta primer mix. MiXCR, run by TCRdb on the 5' RACE reads, gives a single entry per CDR3 protein. The sample includes roughly 500,000 distinct CDR3 sequences, about 24% seen only once; the top ten take under 9%. These data were also reused for a study on T cells of mothers and their children. That paper notes: A primer called M1S, used in the second PCR, added sample barcodes and 2-4 random nucleotides.

The origin of this receptor is a boy aged 5-17 years in good health. The chain carries TRBV19 and TRBJ1-1; 8 bases match TRBD1. Sequencing used blood. Here the CDR3 reads CASGAGGMTEAFF. The CDR3 coding sequence is TGTGCCAGTGGGGCAGGGGGCATGACTGAAGCTTTCTTT.